This TCR beta chain emerged from a study of T cell changes during pregnancy in multiple sclerosis. Trimming took 3 bases from V and 5 from J; bases not matched to a gene: 3. This CDR3 has 14 residues. Germline V gene lookup returns CDR1 MDHEN and CDR2 SYDVKM. This table comes from immunoSEQ multiplex PCR, and its TCRdb copy is limited to in-frame clones, with some not included. The sample lists around 67,000 clones, 80% to 95% occurring once. The origin of this receptor is a female donor with multiple sclerosis, enrolled in a pregnancy study. V gene TRBV28 combines with J gene TRBJ1-2; 10 nucleotides match TRBD1. Sequenced material: peripheral blood, taken in the first trimester of pregnancy. CDR3 region: CASSLTGGGYGYTF. As DNA, the CDR3 is TGTGCCAGCAGTTTGACAGGGGGCGGGTATGGCTACACCTTC.